This TCR beta chain was obtained from a study of spatial heterogeneity in lung cancer. The study's findings and limits: Within tumors, counts of expanded alpha and beta TCRs tracked tumor mutation counts.

This clonotype was observed many times. Its antigen remains unidentified. The sample's time point: sample taken at primary tumor resection. The donor population consisted of some 70 patients with untreated, early-stage non-small cell lung cancer. Germline CDR1 DFQATT, CDR2 SNEGSKA (reference sequence). Losses at the gene ends were 6 bases for V and 2 bases for J; bases not matched to a gene: 6. This CDR3 has 13 amino acids. TCRdb reprocessed the 5' RACE reads via MiXCR and lists one record per CDR3 protein. The table lists under 15,000 distinct CDR3 sequences, approximately 2.9% of them singletons. The J gene is TRBJ2-7, the V gene TRBV20-1, with TRBD2 matching 8 bases. The sample was lung tumor tissue, taken at surgery. This sequence originates from a male donor with early-stage non-small cell lung cancer. The CDR3 spells CSALRGLAYEQYF. The CDR3 region has the DNA TGCAGTGCCCTCCGGGGACTAGCCTACGAGCAGTACTTC.